This T cell receptor beta chain was recovered during a study of CD8+ T cells in alopecia areata. Per the germline V gene, CDR1 is SEHNR and CDR2 is FQNEAQ (reference sequence). There are 15 residues in the CDR3. V was trimmed by 4 bases and J by 6 bases, leaving 18 bases between them. In each case, RNA was isolated and then reverse transcribed into cDNA as the sequencing template. Sequenced by immunoSEQ multiplex PCR; TCRdb stores in-frame clones only, minus some. The sample has roughly 170,000 clones; roughly 53% are singletons. Treatment denoted: oral pan-JAK inhibitor, 5-10 mg twice daily. To note about this clone: No antigen is known for it.

Findings and caveats of the study: Scalp clonality decreased significantly with tofacitinib, and so did expanded CD8+ clones among the top 100. Lesional scalp, notably in alopecia totalis/universalis, had clonality above that of normal scalp. The treated group had a single nonresponder, limiting CD8+ expansion-response conclusions.

This TCR derives from a human donor with alopecia areata. The rearrangement links TRBV7-9 to TRBJ1-2; D may be TRBD1 (5 bases). The sequencing here drew on CD8+ T cells sorted from blood, taken at week 24, from a patient treated with tofacitinib. The CDR3 DNA reads TGTGCCAGCAGCTCCCGTAATCAGGGTGGAGATGGCTACACCTTC. Encoded protein: CASSSRNQGGDGYTF. Full variable domain (remainder filled in from reference TRBV7-9 and TRBJ1-2): DTGVSQNPRHKITKRGQNVTFRCDPISEHNRLYWYRQTLGQGPEFLTYFQNEAQLEKSRLLSDRFSAERPKGSFSTLEIQRTEQGDSAMYLCASSSRNQGGDGYTFGSGTRLTVV.